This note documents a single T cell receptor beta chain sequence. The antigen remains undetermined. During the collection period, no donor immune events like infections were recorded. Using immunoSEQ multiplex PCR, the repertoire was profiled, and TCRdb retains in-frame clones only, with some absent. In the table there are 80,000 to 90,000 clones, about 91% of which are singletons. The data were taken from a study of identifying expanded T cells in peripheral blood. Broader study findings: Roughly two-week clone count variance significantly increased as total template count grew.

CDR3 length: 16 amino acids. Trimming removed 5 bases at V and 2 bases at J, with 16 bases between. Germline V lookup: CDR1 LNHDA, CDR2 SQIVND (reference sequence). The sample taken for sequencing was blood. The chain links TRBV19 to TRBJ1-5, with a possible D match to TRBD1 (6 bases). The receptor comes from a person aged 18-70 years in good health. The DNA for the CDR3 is TGTGCCAGTAGTCCGTGGGGCCCAGGGGGCAATCAGCCCCAGCATTTT. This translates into CASSPWGPGGNQPQHF.